Listed below are T cell receptor beta chains from one sample, sequenced in a study of blood T cells in healthy people across ages. TCRdb used MiXCR to reprocess the 5' RACE reads, holding one entry per CDR3 protein. The sample includes about 640,000 distinct CDR3 sequences, approximately 50% of them seen just once. Sequencing used blood. The origin of the receptors is a man aged 55 to 70 in good health. The CDR3 runs from the conserved cysteine through the conserved F or W. A D gene is named only where the DNA matches it firmly. A clone size is listed for some rows: how often the clone was seen (once, few, many), or a class if it is expanded.

J | D | V | size | CDR3 | DNA
TRBJ1-2 | NA | TRBV20-1 | NA | CSAPGANYGYTF | TGCAGTGCACCAGGGGCTAACTATGGCTACACCTTC
TRBJ1-1 | TRBD1 | TRBV3-1 | NA | CASSLPDRDTEAFF | TGTGCCAGCAGCCTCCCTGACAGGGACACTGAAGCTTTCTTT
TRBJ1-2 | TRBD1 | TRBV4-1 | NA | CASSQDPTGAGRYGYTF | TGCGCCAGCAGCCAAGATCCGACAGGGGCAGGGAGGTATGGCTACACCTTC
TRBJ2-1 | TRBD2 | TRBV29-1 | few | CSVSGGGSYNEQFF | TGCAGCGTATCGGGGGGAGGTTCCTACAATGAGCAGTTCTTC
TRBJ1-2 | TRBD1 | TRBV4-2 | many | CASSRQDRARDGYTF | TGTGCCAGCAGCCGCCAGGACAGGGCCCGCGATGGCTACACCTTC
TRBJ1-5 | NA | TRBV7-2 | NA | CASSSSGIQDQPQHF | TGTGCCAGCAGCTCCTCTGGGATCCAGGATCAGCCCCAGCATTTT
TRBJ1-2 | NA | TRBV7-2 | NA | CASSLEIVLNGYTF | TGTGCCAGCAGCTTGGAAATCGTTTTAAATGGCTACACCTTC
TRBJ2-3 | TRBD2 | TRBV20-1 | NA | CSGRLAGLTDTQYF | TGCAGCGGCAGGCTAGCGGGACTCACAGATACGCAGTATTTT
TRBJ1-1 | NA | TRBV7-9 | NA | CASSRGSMNTEAFF | TGTGCCAGCAGCCGCGGCAGCATGAACACTGAAGCTTTCTTT
TRBJ2-3 | NA | TRBV29-1 | NA | CSVEIGTDTQYF | TGCAGCGTTGAAATAGGGACCGATACGCAGTATTTT
TRBJ2-4 | NA | TRBV27 | NA | CASSLEGKGIQYF | TGTGCCAGCAGTTTGGAAGGGAAAGGCATTCAGTACTTC
TRBJ1-4 | NA | TRBV6-6 | NA | CASSPNVGDNEKLFF | TGTGCCAGCAGCCCGAACGTAGGAGATAATGAAAAACTGTTTTTT
TRBJ1-2 | NA | TRBV7-2 | NA | CASSPRTLVYGYTF | TGTGCCAGCAGCCCACGGACCCTAGTATATGGCTACACCTTC
TRBJ2-6 | TRBD1 | TRBV7-2 | NA | CASSLTGVVTGANVLTF | TGTGCCAGCAGCCTTACAGGGGTGGTAACTGGGGCCAACGTCCTGACTTTC
TRBJ2-3 | NA | TRBV27 | NA | CASCHGGPSTDTQYF | TGTGCCAGCTGTCACGGGGGACCTAGCACAGATACGCAGTATTTT
TRBJ1-6 | NA | TRBV13 | NA | CASSLGAGARQSPLHF | TGTGCCAGCAGCTTAGGGGCAGGGGCCCGTCAATCACCCCTCCACTTT
TRBJ2-1 | TRBD2 | TRBV6-1 | NA | CASRVSGLAGNYNGQFF | TGTGCCAGCAGGGTTTCGGGACTAGCGGGGAACTACAATGGGCAGTTCTTC
TRBJ2-7 | NA | TRBV6-9 | NA | CASSYAPELPLEQYF | TGTGCCAGCAGTTATGCCCCTGAGCTCCCCCTCGAGCAGTACTTC
TRBJ2-5 | NA | TRBV7-7 | NA | CASSLDGAFKETQYF | TGTGCCAGCAGCTTAGACGGAGCTTTCAAAGAGACCCAGTACTTC
TRBJ1-5 | TRBD1 | TRBV19 | few | CASQGDNQPQHF | TGTGCCAGTCAGGGGGACAATCAGCCCCAGCATTTT
TRBJ2-3 | NA | TRBV6-2/TRBV6-3 | few | CASTKPPRDTQYF | TGTGCCAGCACAAAACCCCCCAGGGATACGCAGTATTTT
TRBJ2-3 | NA | TRBV6-5 | NA | CASSYYRRTDTQYF | TGTGCCAGCAGTTACTACCGCCGCACAGATACGCAGTATTTT
TRBJ2-5 | NA | TRBV12-3/TRBV12-4 | NA | CASCPGRGETQYF | TGTGCCAGCTGCCCGGGGCGAGGGGAGACCCAGTACTTC
TRBJ2-1 | TRBD1 | TRBV5-1 | few | CASTTGTANNEQFF | TGCGCCAGCACAACCGGGACAGCCAACAATGAGCAGTTCTTC
TRBJ2-7 | TRBD1 | TRBV4-1 | once | CASSQGTGPGGEQYF | TGCGCCAGCAGCCAAGGGACAGGGCCGGGTGGCGAGCAGTACTTC
TRBJ2-1 | TRBD2 | TRBV10-3 | NA | CAISGSLAANNEQFF | TGTGCCATCAGTGGGAGTCTAGCGGCTAACAATGAGCAGTTCTTC
TRBJ2-7 | TRBD1 | TRBV5-1 | NA | CASSSPQGATYEQYF | TGCGCCAGCAGCTCCCCACAGGGGGCTACCTACGAGCAGTACTTC
TRBJ2-1 | NA | TRBV29-1 | few | CSPYGLKTNEQFF | TGCAGCCCCTACGGACTCAAGACCAATGAGCAGTTCTTC
TRBJ2-4 | NA | TRBV3-1 | NA | CASSHPRMGSDGRAKNIQYF | TGTGCCAGCAGCCACCCCCGGATGGGTTCCGATGGTAGGGCCAAAAACATTCAGTACTTC
TRBJ2-6 | NA | TRBV5-1 | many | CASREGSGANVLTF | TGCGCCAGCAGGGAGGGGTCCGGGGCCAACGTCCTGACTTTC
TRBJ2-1 | TRBD2 | TRBV18 | many | CASSPLPAGGTSYNEQFF | TGTGCCAGCTCACCCCTGCCGGCGGGGGGGACCTCCTACAATGAGCAGTTCTTC
TRBJ2-1 | NA | TRBV5-1 | few | CASTQLPGGDYNEQFF | TGCGCCAGCACCCAACTCCCCGGGGGCGACTACAATGAGCAGTTCTTC
TRBJ2-7 | NA | TRBV10-3 | NA | CAIMRGNSYEQYF | TGTGCCATCATGAGGGGCAACTCCTACGAGCAGTACTTC
TRBJ1-6 | NA | TRBV7-8 | NA | CASSPRTDSYNSPLHF | TGTGCCAGCAGCCCCCGGACGGACTCCTATAATTCACCCCTCCACTTT
TRBJ2-5 | TRBD2 | TRBV4-1 | NA | CASSQDGRGKETQYF | TGCGCCAGCAGCCAAGATGGGAGGGGAAAAGAGACCCAGTACTTC